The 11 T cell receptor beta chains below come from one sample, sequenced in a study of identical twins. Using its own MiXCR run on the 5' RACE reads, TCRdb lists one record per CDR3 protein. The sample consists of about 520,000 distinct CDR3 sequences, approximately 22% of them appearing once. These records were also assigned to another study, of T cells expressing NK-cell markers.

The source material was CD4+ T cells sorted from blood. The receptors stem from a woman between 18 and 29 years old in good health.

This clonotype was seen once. Here the CDR3 DNA reads TGTGCCAGCAGCTTACAGGGGCTTGGTGAAAAACTGTTTTTT. Translation gives CASSLQGLGEKLFF. The V gene is TRBV7-9, the J gene TRBJ1-4, with D possibly matching TRBD1 (6 bases). Per germline, CDR1 SEHNR and CDR2 FQNEAQ (reference sequence). V was cut by 2 bases and J by 7 bases, with 11 bases left in between. CDR3 length: 14 residues.

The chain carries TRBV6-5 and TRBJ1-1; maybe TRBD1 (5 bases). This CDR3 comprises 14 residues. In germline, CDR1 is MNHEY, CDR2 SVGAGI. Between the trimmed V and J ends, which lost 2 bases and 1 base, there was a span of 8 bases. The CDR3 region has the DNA TGTGCCAGCAGTTACCTGGGACCGAACACTGAAGCTTTCTTT. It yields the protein CASSYLGPNTEAFF.

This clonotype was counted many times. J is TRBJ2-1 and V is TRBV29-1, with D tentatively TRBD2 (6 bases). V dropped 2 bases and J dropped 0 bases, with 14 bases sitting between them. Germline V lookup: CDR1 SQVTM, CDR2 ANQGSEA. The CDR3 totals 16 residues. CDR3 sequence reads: CSVEPGVAASYNEQFF. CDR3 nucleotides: TGCAGCGTTGAACCGGGGGTCGCAGCCTCCTACAATGAGCAGTTCTTC.

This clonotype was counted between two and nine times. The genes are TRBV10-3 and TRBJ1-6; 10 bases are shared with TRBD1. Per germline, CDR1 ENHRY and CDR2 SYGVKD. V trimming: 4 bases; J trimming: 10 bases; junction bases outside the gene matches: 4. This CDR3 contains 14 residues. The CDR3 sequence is CAISGTGGSSPLHF. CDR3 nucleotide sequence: TGTGCCATCAGTGGGACAGGGGGTTCCTCACCCCTCCACTTT.

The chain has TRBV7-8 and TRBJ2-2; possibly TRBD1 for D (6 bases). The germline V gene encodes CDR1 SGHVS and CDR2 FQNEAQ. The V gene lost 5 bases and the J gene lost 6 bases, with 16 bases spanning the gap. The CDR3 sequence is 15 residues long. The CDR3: CASSAQFRGAGELFF. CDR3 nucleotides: TGTGCCAGCAGCGCACAGTTCAGGGGTGCCGGGGAGCTGTTTTTT.

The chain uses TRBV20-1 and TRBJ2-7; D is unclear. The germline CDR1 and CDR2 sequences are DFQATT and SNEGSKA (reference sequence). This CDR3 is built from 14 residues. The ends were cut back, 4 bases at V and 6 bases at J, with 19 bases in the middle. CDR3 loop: CSAKDPVVVREQYF. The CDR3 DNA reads TGCAGTGCTAAAGACCCTGTGGTGGTGCGCGAGCAGTACTTC.

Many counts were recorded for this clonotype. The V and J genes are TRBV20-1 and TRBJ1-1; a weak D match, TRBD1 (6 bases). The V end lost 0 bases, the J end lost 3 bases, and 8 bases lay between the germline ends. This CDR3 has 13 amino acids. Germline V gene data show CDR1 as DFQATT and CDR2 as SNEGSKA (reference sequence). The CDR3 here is CSARDRTDTEAFF. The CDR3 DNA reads TGCAGTGCTAGAGATCGGACAGACACTGAAGCTTTCTTT.

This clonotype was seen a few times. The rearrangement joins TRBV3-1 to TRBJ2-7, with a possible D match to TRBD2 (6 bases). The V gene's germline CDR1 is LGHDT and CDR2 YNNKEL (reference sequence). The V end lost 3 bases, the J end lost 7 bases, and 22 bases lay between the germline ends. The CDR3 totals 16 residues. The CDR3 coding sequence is TGTGCCAGCAGCCACGCCTCGGCGGGGAGAACGAAGGAGCAGTACTTC. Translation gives CASSHASAGRTKEQYF.

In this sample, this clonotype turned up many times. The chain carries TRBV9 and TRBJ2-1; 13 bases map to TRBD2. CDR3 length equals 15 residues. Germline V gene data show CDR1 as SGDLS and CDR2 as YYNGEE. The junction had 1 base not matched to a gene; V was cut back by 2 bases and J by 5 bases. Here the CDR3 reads CASSVGLAGDNEQFF. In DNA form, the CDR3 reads TGTGCCAGCAGCGTCGGACTAGCGGGAGACAATGAGCAGTTCTTC.

CDR3 nucleotides: TGTGCCAGCAGCGTGCTAGCGTTCCAAGAGACCCAGTACTTC. It translates to CASSVLAFQETQYF. The chain recombines TRBV9 with TRBJ2-5; D might be TRBD2 (6 bases). Germline values: CDR1 SGDLS, CDR2 YYNGEE. This CDR3 contains 14 residues. V lost 2 bases to trimming and J lost 1 base, with 9 bases between them.

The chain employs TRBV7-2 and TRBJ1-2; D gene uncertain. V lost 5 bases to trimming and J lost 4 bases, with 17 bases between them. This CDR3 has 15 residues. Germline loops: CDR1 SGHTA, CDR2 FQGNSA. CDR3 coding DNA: TGTGCCAGCAGCCCACGTCCGGGCGGACTCTATGGCTACACCTTC. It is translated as CASSPRPGGLYGYTF.